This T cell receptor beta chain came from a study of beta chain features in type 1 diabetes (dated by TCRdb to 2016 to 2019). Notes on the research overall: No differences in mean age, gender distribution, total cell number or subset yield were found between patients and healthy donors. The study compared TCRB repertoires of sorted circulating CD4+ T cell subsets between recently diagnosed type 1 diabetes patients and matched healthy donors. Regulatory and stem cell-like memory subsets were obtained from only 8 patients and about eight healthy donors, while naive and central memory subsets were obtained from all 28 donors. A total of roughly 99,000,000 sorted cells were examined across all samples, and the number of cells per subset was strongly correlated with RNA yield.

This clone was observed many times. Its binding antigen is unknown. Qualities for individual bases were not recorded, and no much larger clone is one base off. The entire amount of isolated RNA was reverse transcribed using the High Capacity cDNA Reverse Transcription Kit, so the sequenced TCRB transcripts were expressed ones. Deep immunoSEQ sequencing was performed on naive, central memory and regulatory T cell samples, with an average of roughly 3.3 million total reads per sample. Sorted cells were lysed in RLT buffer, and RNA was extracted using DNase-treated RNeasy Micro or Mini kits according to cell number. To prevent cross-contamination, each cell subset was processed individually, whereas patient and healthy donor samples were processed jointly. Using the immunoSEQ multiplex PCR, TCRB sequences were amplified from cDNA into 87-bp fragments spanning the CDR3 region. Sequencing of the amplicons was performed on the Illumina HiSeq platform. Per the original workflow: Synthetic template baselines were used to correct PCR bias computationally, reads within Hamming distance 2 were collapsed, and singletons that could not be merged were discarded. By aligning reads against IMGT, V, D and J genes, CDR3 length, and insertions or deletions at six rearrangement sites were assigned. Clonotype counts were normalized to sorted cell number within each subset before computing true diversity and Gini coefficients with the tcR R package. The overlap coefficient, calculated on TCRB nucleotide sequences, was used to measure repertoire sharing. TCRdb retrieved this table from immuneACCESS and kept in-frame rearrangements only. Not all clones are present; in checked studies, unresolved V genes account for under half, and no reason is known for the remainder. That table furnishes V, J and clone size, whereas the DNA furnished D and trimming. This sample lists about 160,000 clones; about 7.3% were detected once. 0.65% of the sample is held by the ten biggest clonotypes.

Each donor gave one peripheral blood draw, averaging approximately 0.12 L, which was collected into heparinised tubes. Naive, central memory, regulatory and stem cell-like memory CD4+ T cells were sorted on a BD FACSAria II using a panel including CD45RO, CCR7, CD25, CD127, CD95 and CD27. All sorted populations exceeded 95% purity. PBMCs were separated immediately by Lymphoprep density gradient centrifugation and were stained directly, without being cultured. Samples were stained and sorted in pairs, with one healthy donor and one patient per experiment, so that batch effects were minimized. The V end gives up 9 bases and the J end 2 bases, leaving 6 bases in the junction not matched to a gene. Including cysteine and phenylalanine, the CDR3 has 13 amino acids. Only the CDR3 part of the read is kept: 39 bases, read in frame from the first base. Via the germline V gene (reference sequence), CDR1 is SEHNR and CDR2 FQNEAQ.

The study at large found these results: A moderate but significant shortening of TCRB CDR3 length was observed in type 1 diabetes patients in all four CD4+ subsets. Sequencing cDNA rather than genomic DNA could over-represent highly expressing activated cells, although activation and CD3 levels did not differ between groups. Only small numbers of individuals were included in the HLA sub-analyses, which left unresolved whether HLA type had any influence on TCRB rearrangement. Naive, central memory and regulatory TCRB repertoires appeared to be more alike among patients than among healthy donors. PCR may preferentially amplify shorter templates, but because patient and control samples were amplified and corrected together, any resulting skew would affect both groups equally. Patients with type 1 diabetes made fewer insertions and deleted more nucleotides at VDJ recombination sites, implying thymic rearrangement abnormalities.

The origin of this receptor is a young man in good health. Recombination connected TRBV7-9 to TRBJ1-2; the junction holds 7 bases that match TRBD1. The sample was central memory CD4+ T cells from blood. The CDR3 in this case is CASTRGRNYGYTF. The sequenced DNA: TGTGCCAGTACGAGGGGGCGCAACTATGGCTACACCTTC.